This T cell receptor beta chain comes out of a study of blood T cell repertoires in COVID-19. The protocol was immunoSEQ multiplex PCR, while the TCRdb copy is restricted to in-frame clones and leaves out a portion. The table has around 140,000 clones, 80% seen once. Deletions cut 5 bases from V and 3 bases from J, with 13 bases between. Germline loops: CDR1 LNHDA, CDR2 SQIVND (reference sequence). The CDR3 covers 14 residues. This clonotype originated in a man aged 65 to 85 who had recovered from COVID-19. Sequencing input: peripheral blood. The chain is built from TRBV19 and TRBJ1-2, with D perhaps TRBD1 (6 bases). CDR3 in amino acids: CASSAQGFHYGYTF. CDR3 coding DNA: TGTGCCAGTAGTGCACAGGGTTTTCACTATGGCTACACCTTC.